These T cell receptor beta chains were read from a single sample in a study of blood T cell repertoires in COVID-19. Only in-frame clones appear in the TCRdb table, and some are missing; sequencing was by immunoSEQ multiplex PCR. There are about 250,000 clones in the sample; around nine tenths occur only once, and roughly 3.1% lies in the top ten. Sequencing was performed on peripheral blood. The source of these receptors is a young man with active or convalescent COVID-19. Both conserved end residues are part of each CDR3. Clone size is shown for a subset of rows, as once, few, many or a class of expanded clone.

j_call: TRBJ1-4; v_call: TRBV4-3; clone_size: -; cdr3_aa: CASSRTAGLSYEKLFF
j_call: TRBJ2-1; v_call: TRBV19; clone_size: -; cdr3_aa: CASSGPTVNEQFF
j_call: TRBJ1-1; v_call: TRBV4-1; clone_size: -; cdr3_aa: CASSQRQGGTEAFF
j_call: TRBJ2-7; v_call: TRBV5-5; clone_size: once; cdr3_aa: CASSLDARVYEQYF
j_call: TRBJ2-7; v_call: TRBV28; clone_size: -; cdr3_aa: CASSLGRSYEQYF
j_call: TRBJ2-7; v_call: TRBV19; clone_size: once; cdr3_aa: CASSITFGGNSYEQYF
j_call: TRBJ1-2; v_call: TRBV10-3; clone_size: few; cdr3_aa: CAISESSTGIGYTF
j_call: TRBJ1-2; v_call: TRBV4-1; clone_size: -; cdr3_aa: CASSQGSTARYGYTF
j_call: TRBJ1-1; v_call: TRBV27; clone_size: -; cdr3_aa: CASTLVRGHTEAFF
j_call: TRBJ1-2; v_call: TRBV28; clone_size: once; cdr3_aa: CASSHRDYGYTF
j_call: TRBJ1-4; v_call: TRBV9; clone_size: -; cdr3_aa: CASSVGAGGGDEKLFF
j_call: TRBJ1-2; v_call: TRBV5-1; clone_size: -; cdr3_aa: CASSITSGQGMSYTF
j_call: TRBJ1-2; v_call: TRBV6-4; clone_size: -; cdr3_aa: CASSSRTSGYTF
j_call: TRBJ2-7; v_call: TRBV5-1; clone_size: -; cdr3_aa: CASSSGTSGSYEQYF
j_call: TRBJ2-5; v_call: TRBV19; clone_size: -; cdr3_aa: CASSSPRGLAGEETQYF
j_call: TRBJ1-6; v_call: TRBV30; clone_size: -; cdr3_aa: CAWSVRAGSPLHF
j_call: TRBJ2-1; v_call: TRBV13; clone_size: -; cdr3_aa: CASSGDSSYNEQFF
j_call: TRBJ1-3; v_call: TRBV11-1; clone_size: -; cdr3_aa: CASSRQRGNTIYF
j_call: TRBJ2-3; v_call: TRBV30; clone_size: -; cdr3_aa: CAWSLLQGITDTQYF
j_call: TRBJ2-2; v_call: TRBV4-3; clone_size: once; cdr3_aa: CASSQGHRAFGTGELFF
j_call: TRBJ1-2; v_call: TRBV5-1; clone_size: -; cdr3_aa: CASSLGRAYGYTF
j_call: TRBJ2-1; v_call: TRBV19; clone_size: -; cdr3_aa: CASSIASGGLSYNEQFF
j_call: TRBJ2-2; v_call: TRBV3-1/TRBV3-2; clone_size: -; cdr3_aa: CASSPRDRDTGELFF
j_call: TRBJ2-7; v_call: TRBV6-2/TRBV6-3; clone_size: -; cdr3_aa: CASSYALGLAGTYEQYF
j_call: TRBJ2-7; v_call: TRBV6-1; clone_size: -; cdr3_aa: CASSEHEAGEVYEQYF
j_call: TRBJ2-1; v_call: TRBV19; clone_size: -; cdr3_aa: CASSIRDSFYNEQFF
j_call: TRBJ2-1; v_call: TRBV6-5; clone_size: -; cdr3_aa: CASSQGGNEQFF
j_call: TRBJ1-5; v_call: TRBV11-2; clone_size: -; cdr3_aa: CASSLDLPQSGQPQHF
j_call: TRBJ2-3; v_call: TRBV18; clone_size: -; cdr3_aa: CASSPSPSTDTQYF
j_call: TRBJ1-1; v_call: TRBV7-9; clone_size: -; cdr3_aa: CASSLVETVLEAFF
j_call: TRBJ2-1; v_call: TRBV7-6; clone_size: -; cdr3_aa: CASSLPGQGRNEQFF
j_call: TRBJ2-1; v_call: TRBV6-5; clone_size: -; cdr3_aa: CASSITGLADNEQFF
j_call: TRBJ1-1; v_call: TRBV6-5; clone_size: -; cdr3_aa: CASRTREMSTEAFF
j_call: TRBJ1-1; v_call: TRBV5-1; clone_size: -; cdr3_aa: CASSLVEGLTGEAFF
j_call: TRBJ2-5; v_call: TRBV3-1/TRBV3-2; clone_size: -; cdr3_aa: CASSRLPGLADQETQYF
j_call: TRBJ1-5; v_call: TRBV7-2; clone_size: -; cdr3_aa: CASSLAGEIHQPQHF
j_call: TRBJ2-7; v_call: TRBV6-5; clone_size: -; cdr3_aa: CASMIGRGGAYEQYF
j_call: TRBJ1-2; v_call: TRBV6-5; clone_size: -; cdr3_aa: CASSSTGGRYGYTF
j_call: TRBJ2-3; v_call: TRBV9; clone_size: -; cdr3_aa: CASSVEDREGLDTQYF
j_call: TRBJ1-1; v_call: TRBV5-1; clone_size: once; cdr3_aa: CASSEGLNTEAFF
j_call: TRBJ2-2; v_call: TRBV5-1; clone_size: -; cdr3_aa: CASSFPVGGHTGELFF
j_call: TRBJ1-5; v_call: TRBV10-3; clone_size: once; cdr3_aa: CAISEVDQPQHF
j_call: TRBJ1-5; v_call: TRBV28; clone_size: -; cdr3_aa: CASSLEGQGGQPQHF
j_call: TRBJ1-2; v_call: TRBV5-1; clone_size: few; cdr3_aa: CASRLRTGATYGYTF
j_call: TRBJ2-7; v_call: TRBV6-6; clone_size: -; cdr3_aa: CASSIQSYEQYF
j_call: TRBJ1-1; v_call: TRBV30; clone_size: once; cdr3_aa: CAWNGPSGGTEAFF
j_call: TRBJ2-3; v_call: TRBV28; clone_size: -; cdr3_aa: CASRGTGGLEYAQYF
j_call: TRBJ1-2; v_call: TRBV19; clone_size: -; cdr3_aa: CASSSGVNYGYTF
j_call: TRBJ1-2; v_call: TRBV9; clone_size: -; cdr3_aa: CASSVGDRGWLNYGYTF
j_call: TRBJ2-1; v_call: TRBV10-3; clone_size: once; cdr3_aa: CAISESVLAGGSYNEQFF
j_call: TRBJ1-1; v_call: TRBV7-3; clone_size: -; cdr3_aa: CASSLKGGTEAFF
j_call: TRBJ2-1; v_call: TRBV6-6; clone_size: -; cdr3_aa: CASSPTDRGYNEQFF
j_call: TRBJ2-5; v_call: TRBV5-6; clone_size: -; cdr3_aa: CASSSLDSNQETQYF
j_call: TRBJ2-1; v_call: TRBV5-1; clone_size: -; cdr3_aa: CASSFPGIGDEQFF
j_call: TRBJ2-2; v_call: TRBV10-2; clone_size: -; cdr3_aa: CASSDPRQGGGELFF
j_call: TRBJ1-4; v_call: TRBV5-4; clone_size: once; cdr3_aa: CASKPQGAPNEKLFF
j_call: TRBJ1-5; v_call: TRBV7-2; clone_size: -; cdr3_aa: CASSLVGGQDSNQPQHF
j_call: TRBJ2-7; v_call: TRBV19; clone_size: few; cdr3_aa: CATGIQGLNEQYF
j_call: TRBJ1-5; v_call: TRBV28; clone_size: -; cdr3_aa: CASSPHRGAGQPQHF